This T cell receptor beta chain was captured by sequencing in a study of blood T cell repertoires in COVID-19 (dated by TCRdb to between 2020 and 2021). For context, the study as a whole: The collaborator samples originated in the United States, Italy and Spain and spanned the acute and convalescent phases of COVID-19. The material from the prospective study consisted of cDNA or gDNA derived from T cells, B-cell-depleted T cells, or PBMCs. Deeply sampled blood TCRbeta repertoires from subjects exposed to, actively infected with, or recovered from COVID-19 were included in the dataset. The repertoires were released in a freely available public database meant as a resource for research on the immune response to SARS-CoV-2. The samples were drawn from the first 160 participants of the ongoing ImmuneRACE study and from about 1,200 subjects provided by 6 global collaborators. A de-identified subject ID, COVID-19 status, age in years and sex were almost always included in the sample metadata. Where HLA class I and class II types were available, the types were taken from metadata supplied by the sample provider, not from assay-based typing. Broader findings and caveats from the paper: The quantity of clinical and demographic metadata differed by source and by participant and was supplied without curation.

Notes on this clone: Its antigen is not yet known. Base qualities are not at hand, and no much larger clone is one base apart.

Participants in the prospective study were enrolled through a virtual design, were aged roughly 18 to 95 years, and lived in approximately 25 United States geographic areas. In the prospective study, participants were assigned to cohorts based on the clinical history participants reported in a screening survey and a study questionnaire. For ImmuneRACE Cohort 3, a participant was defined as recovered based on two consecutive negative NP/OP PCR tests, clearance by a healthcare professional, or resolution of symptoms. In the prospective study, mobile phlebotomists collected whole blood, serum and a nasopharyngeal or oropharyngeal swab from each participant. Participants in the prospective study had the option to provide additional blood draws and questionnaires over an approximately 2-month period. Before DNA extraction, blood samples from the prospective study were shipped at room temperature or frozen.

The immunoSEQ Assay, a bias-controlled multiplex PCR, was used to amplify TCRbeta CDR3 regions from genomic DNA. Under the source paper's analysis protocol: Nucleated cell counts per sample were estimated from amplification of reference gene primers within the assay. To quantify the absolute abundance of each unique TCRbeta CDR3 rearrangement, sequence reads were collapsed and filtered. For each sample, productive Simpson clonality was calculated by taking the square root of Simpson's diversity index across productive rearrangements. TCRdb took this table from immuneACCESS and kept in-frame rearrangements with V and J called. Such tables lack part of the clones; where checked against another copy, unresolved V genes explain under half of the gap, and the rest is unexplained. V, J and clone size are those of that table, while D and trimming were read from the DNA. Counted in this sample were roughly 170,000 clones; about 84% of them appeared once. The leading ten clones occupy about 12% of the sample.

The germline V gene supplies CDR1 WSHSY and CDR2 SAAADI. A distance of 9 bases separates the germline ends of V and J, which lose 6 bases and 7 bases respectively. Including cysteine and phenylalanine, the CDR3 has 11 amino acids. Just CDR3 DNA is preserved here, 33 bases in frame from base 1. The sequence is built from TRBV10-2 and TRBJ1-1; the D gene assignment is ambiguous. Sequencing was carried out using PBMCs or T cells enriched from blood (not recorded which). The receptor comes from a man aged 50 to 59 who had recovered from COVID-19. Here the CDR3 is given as CASSRLGEAFF. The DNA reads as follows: TGCGCCAGCAGCAGACTGGGTGAAGCTTTCTTT.